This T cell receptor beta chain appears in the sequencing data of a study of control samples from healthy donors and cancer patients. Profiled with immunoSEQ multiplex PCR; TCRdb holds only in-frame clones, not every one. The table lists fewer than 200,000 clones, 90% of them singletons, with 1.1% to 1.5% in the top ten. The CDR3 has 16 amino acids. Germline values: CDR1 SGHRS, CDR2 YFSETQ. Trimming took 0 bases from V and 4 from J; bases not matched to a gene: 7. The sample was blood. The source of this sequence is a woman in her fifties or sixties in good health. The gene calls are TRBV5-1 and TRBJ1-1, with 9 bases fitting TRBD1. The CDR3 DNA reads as TGCGCCAGCAGCTTGGCCGGACAGGGGTTGGGCACTGAAGCTTTCTTT. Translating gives CASSLAGQGLGTEAFF.